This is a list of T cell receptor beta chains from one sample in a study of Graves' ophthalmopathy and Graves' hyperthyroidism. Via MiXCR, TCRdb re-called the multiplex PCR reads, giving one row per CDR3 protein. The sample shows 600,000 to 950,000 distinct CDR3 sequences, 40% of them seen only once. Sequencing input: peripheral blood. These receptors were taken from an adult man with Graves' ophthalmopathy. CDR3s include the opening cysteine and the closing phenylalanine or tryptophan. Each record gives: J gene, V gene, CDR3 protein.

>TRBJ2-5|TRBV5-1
CASSLIVAVAETQYF
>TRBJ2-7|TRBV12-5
CASSLYWQASSYEQYF
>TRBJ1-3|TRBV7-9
CASSLEFRHSGNTIYF
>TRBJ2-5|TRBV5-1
CASSPEGRPQETQYF
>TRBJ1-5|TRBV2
CASSRQGMNNQPQHF
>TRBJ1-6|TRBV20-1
CSAKDVGDSPLHF
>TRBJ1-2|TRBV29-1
CSQPGGYGYTF
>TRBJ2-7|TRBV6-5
CASTSPVGEQYF
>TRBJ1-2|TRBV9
CASGTGQQNYGYTF
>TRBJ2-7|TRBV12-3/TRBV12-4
CASRLTSGGSYEQYF
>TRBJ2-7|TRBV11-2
CASSRPGRDEQYF
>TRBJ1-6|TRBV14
CASSQVGEGPLHF
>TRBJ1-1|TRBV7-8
CASSLGSRGGRAFF
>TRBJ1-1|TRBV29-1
CSGSAGPEREEAFF
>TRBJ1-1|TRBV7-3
CASSRGQGGTEAFF
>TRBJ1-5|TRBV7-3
CASSQDWGSQPQHF
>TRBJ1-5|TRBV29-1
CSGILGDRVVETQHF
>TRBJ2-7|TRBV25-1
CASSYPGGCFGIYEQYF
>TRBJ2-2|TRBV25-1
CASRRAKNTGELFF
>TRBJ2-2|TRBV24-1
CAALNLNTGELFF
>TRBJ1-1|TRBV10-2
CASSERGPGRSMNTEAFF
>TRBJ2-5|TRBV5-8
CASSPGLAQETQYF
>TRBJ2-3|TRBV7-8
CASSLAGGTSGTDTQYF
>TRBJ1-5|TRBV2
CASRGVSNQPQHF
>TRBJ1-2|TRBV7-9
CASSLDGRGYTF
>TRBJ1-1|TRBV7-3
CASSQRRTGGRGTEAFF
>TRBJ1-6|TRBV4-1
CASGTTGVKSPLHF
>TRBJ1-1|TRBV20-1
CSAPRIRSHVNTEAFF
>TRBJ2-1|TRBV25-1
CASSDPVGSYNEQFF
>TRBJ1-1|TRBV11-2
CASGWGSGISEAFF
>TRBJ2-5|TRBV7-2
CASSPGGNQETQYF
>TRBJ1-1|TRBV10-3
CAIKGTGGADTEAFF
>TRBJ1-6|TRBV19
CASNTLQGAYSPLHF
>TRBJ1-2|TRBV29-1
CSVVLDRAAGGYTF
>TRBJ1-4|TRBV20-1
CSAIETGAEKLFF
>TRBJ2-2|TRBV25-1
CASSEQGYGEQFF
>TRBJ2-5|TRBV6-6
CASSRGLAGDRETQYF
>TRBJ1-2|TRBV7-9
CASSLAAGLNYGYTF
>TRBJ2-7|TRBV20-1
CSARGPDTYEQYF
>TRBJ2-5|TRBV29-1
CSVGGQGLYQETQYF
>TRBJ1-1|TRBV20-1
CSAGEGTEAFF
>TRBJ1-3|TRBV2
CASIREVGNTIYF
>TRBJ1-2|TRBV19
CASSIGSGNYGYTF